This T cell receptor (beta chain) was identified in a study of CD8 T cells in ankylosing spondylitis. TCRdb called the 5' RACE reads again in MiXCR, with one record for every CDR3 protein. Of about 150,000 distinct CDR3 sequences in the sample, 40% to 50% are singletons; the top ten hold approximately 14%. CDR1 is MNHNS, CDR2 SASEGT, per germline. Losses at the gene ends were 6 bases for V and 9 bases for J; bases not matched to a gene: 7. This CDR3 is 13 amino acids long. This chain links TRBV6-1 with TRBJ2-1; 8 nucleotides align to TRBD2. What was sequenced was synovial fluid, either unsorted or a sorted T cell fraction (not recorded which). This TCR derives from a male donor with ankylosing spondylitis. The CDR3 DNA is TGTGCCAGCAGGCCAGCGGGAGTACTTGAGCAGTTCTTC. Translating it yields CASRPAGVLEQFF.